This TCR beta chain came from a study of blood T cell repertoires in COVID-19. Study details: The cDNA or gDNA used as material had been derived from T cells, B-cell-depleted T cells, or PBMCs.

The V and J ends lost 3 bases and 4 bases respectively, with 11 bases between them. Germline V lookup: CDR1 KGHDR, CDR2 SFDVKD. The CDR3 consists of 14 residues. Per the original methods: Estimates of nucleated cell counts were drawn from the amplification of reference gene primers. Sequencing used immunoSEQ multiplex PCR; TCRdb keeps in-frame clones, though not all of them. For V, J and clone size, that table is used; D and trimming come from the DNA. The table includes about 150,000 clones, just under 85% detected once. Ages ranged from about 18 to 89 years, with residence in 24 US areas. The TCR originated in a woman aged 50 to 60 with acute COVID-19. The chain recombines TRBV24-1 with TRBJ2-5; D not certain. Input material: PBMCs or T cells enriched from blood (not recorded which). CDR3: CATSDQTTRETQYF. CDR3 coding DNA: TGTGCCACCAGTGATCAAACGACACGAGAGACCCAGTACTTC.